This TCR beta chain came from a study of beta chain features in type 1 diabetes. Every participating donor gave one draw, a heparinised blood sample averaging roughly 0.12 L. Expressed TCRB transcripts were sequenced, since all the RNA that had been isolated was reverse transcribed. Profiling relied on immunoSEQ multiplex PCR, and the TCRdb table lists in-frame clones only, not all of them. The table has 140,000 or so clones, around 9.3% seen once. This clone was counted a few times. The antigen is not known. Study conclusions and caveats: In type 1 diabetes patients, VDJ junctions had fewer insertions; deletions at these junctions were more frequent. The naive, central memory and Treg TCRB repertoires looked more alike in patients than they did in healthy donors.

This TCR was sampled from a man younger than 35 in good health. The specimen sequenced was naive CD4+ T cells from blood.

This CDR3 is CASSYPGGVGYNEQFF. DNA of the CDR3: TGTGCCAGCAGTTATCCGGGCGGGGTGGGGTACAATGAGCAGTTCTTC. The rearrangement uses TRBV6-5 and TRBJ2-1; weak D call: TRBD2 (6 bases). In germline, CDR1 is MNHEY, CDR2 SVGAGI. CDR3 size: 16 residues. V was pared by 3 bases and J by 4 bases, with 16 bases between.